These 6 T cell receptor beta chains were sequenced from one sample in a study of technical replicates of blood from several donors. The repertoire was sequenced with immunoSEQ multiplex PCR; TCRdb's copy has only in-frame clones and lacks some. Among about 80,000 clones listed, 93% were seen once. What was sequenced was T cells isolated from PBMCs. Receptor source: a human donor in good health.

The rearrangement links TRBV11-3 to TRBJ2-2, with D possibly matching TRBD2 (8 bases). The V end was cut by 4 bases, the J end by 4 bases, with 16 bases between. The CDR3 consists of 16 residues. The V gene's germline CDR1 is SGHNT and CDR2 YENEEA. The CDR3 DNA follows: TGTGCCAGCAGCTCCCGGGAGGGGGCTTTCACCGGGGAGCTGTTTTTT. It codes for CASSSREGAFTGELFF.

V is TRBV13 and J is TRBJ2-7, with D possibly matching TRBD2 (6 bases). This CDR3 has 13 amino acids. Germline V gene data show CDR1 as PRHDT and CDR2 as FYEKMQ (reference sequence). V lost 5 bases and J lost 6, with 14 bases in between. CDR3 bases: TGTGCCAGCAGCCCACCCGGGACTTTCGAGCAGTACTTC. It specifies CASSPPGTFEQYF.

J is TRBJ1-3 and V is TRBV6-5; no clear D gene. The CDR3 spans 13 residues. The germline V gene has CDR1 MNHEY and CDR2 SVGAGI. Trimming took 8 bases from V and 4 from J, leaving 12 bases between them. CDR3: CASRSNAGNTIYF. The CDR3 DNA reads TGTGCCAGCCGGAGCAACGCAGGAAACACCATATATTTT.

V usage is TRBV7-9 and J usage is TRBJ2-1, with 7 bases lining up with TRBD2. Looked up from germline, CDR1 is SEHNR and CDR2 is FQNEAQ (reference sequence). The CDR3 has 16 amino acids. Germline trimming cut 5 bases from V and 0 bases from J; bases unmatched to any gene: 7. The CDR3 nucleotides are TGTGCCAGCAGCGTAATAGCGGGCCGCTCCTACAATGAGCAGTTCTTC. This translates into CASSVIAGRSYNEQFF.

The V call is TRBV6-5, the J call TRBJ1-3; no firm D call. Germline-derived CDR1 and CDR2 are MNHEY and SVGAGI. The CDR3 is made up of 14 amino acids. The germline V and J ends were trimmed by 6 bases and 0 bases, with 9 bases remaining between them. The CDR3 DNA is TGTGCCAGCAGAAAAGGGAGCTCTGGAAACACCATATATTTT. Translation gives CASRKGSSGNTIYF.

The chain links TRBV30 to TRBJ2-5; D is unclear. CDR3 length equals 12 residues. CDR1 and CDR2 (germline): GTSNPN, SVGIG (reference sequence). The V end lost 0 bases, the J end lost 4 bases, and 6 bases lay between the germline ends. CDR3 amino acids: CAWSVRGETQYF. CDR3 coding DNA: TGTGCCTGGAGTGTCCGAGGAGAGACCCAGTACTTC.